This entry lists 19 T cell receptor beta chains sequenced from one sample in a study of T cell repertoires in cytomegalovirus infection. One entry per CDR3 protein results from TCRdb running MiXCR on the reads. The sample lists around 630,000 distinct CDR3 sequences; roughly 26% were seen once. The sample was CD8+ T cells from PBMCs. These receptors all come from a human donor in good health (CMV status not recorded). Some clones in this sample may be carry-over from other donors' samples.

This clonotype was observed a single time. Here the CDR3 reads CASSPRDFDGTEAFF. Here the CDR3 DNA reads TGTGCCAGCTCACCGAGGGACTTTGATGGGACTGAAGCTTTCTTT. The chain uses TRBV18 and TRBJ1-1, with a weak D call TRBD1 (5 bases). Germline V gene data show CDR1 as KGHSH and CDR2 as LQKENI. This CDR3 has 15 amino acids. Trimming stripped 3 bases from V and 5 bases from J, with 16 bases between.

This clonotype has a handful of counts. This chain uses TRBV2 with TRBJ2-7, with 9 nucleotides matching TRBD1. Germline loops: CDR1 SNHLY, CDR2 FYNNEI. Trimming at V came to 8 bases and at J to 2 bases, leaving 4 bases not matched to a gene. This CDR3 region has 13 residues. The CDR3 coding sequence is TGTGCCAGCGAGGGGGACAGGGCCTACGAGCAGTACTTC. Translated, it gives CASEGDRAYEQYF.

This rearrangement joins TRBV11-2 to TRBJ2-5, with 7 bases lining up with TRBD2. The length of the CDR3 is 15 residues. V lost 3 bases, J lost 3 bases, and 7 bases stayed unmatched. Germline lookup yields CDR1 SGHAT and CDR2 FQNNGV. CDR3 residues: CASSLRGTGEETQYF. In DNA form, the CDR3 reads TGTGCCAGCAGCTTGCGGGGGACCGGGGAAGAGACCCAGTACTTC.

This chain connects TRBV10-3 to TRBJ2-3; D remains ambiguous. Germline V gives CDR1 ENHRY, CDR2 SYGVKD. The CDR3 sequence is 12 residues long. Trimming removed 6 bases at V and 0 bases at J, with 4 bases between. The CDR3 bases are TGTGCCATCAGGGACAGCACAGATACGCAGTATTTT. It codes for CAIRDSTDTQYF.

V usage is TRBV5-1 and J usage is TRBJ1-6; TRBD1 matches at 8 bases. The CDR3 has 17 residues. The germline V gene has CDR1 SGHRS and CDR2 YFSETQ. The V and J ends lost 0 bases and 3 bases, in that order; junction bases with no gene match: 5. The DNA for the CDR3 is TGCGCCAGCAGCTTGGAAGGACAGGGAGACTATAATTCACCCCTCCACTTT. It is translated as CASSLEGQGDYNSPLHF.

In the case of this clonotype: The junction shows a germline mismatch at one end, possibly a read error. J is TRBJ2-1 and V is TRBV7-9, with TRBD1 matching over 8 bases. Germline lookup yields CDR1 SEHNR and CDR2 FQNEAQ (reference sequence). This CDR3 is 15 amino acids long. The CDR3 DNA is TGTGCCAACAGCACGGGACAGGAGGTGCACAATGAGCAGTTCTTC. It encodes CANSTGQEVHNEQFF.

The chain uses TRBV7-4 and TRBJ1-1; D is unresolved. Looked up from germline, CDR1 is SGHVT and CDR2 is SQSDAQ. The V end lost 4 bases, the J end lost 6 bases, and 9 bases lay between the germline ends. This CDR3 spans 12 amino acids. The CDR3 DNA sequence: TGTGCCAGCAGCTCAAACGGGCCTGAAGCTTTCTTT. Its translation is CASSSNGPEAFF.

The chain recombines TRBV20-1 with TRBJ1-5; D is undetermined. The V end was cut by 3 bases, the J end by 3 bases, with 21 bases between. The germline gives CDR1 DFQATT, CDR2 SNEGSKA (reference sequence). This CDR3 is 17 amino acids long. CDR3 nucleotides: TGCAGTGCTAGCCCGACTTTTCTGGGAGTCGACAATCAGCCCCAGCATTTT. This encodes CSASPTFLGVDNQPQHF.

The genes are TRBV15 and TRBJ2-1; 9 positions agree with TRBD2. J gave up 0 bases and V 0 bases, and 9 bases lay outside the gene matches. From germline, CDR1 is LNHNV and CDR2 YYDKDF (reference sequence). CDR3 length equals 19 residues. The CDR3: CATSREGLATLSSYNEQFF. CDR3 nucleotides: TGTGCCACCAGCAGAGAAGGACTAGCGACCCTTAGCTCCTACAATGAGCAGTTCTTC.

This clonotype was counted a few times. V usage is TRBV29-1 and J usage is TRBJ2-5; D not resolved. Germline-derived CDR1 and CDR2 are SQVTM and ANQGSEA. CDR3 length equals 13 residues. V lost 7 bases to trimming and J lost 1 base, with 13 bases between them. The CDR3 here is CSADGPSQETQYF. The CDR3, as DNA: TGCAGCGCCGACGGACCGTCCCAAGAGACCCAGTACTTC.

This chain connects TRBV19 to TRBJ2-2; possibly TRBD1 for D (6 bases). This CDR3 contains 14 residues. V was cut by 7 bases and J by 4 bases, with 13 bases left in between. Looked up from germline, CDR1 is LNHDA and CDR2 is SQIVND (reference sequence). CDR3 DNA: TGTGCCAGTACCCCCAGGGGATCCACCGGGGAGCTGTTTTTT. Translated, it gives CASTPRGSTGELFF.

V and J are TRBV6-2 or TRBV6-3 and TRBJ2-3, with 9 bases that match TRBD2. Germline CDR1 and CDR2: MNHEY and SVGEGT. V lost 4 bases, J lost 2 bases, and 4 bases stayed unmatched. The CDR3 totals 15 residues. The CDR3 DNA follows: TGTGCCAGCAGTTCCGCGGGGGGGATCACAGATACGCAGTATTTT. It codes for CASSSAGGITDTQYF.

CDR3 sequence (DNA): TGCAGTGCTAGAGATCTGATACACTTGGACTCCTACGAGCAGTACTTC. Its protein product is CSARDLIHLDSYEQYF. The J gene is TRBJ2-7, the V gene TRBV20-1, with D unclear. The CDR3 is made up of 16 amino acids. V lost 0 bases and J 0 bases, leaving 15 bases between the germline ends. Germline CDR1 reads DFQATT; CDR2 reads SNEGSKA (reference sequence).

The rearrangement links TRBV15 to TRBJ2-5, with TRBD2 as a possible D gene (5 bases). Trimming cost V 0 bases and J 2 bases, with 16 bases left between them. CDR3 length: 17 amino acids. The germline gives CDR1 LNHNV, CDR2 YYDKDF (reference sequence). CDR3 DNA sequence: TGTGCCACCAGCAGAGACCCGCCTAGCAGCATACAAGAGACCCAGTACTTC. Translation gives CATSRDPPSSIQETQYF. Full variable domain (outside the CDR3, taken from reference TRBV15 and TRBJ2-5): DAMVIQNPRYQVTQFGKPVTLSCSQTLNHNVMYWYQQKSSQAPKLLFHYYDKDFNNEADTPDNFQSRRPNTSFCFLDIRSPGLGDTAMYLCATSRDPPSSIQETQYFGPGTRLLVL.

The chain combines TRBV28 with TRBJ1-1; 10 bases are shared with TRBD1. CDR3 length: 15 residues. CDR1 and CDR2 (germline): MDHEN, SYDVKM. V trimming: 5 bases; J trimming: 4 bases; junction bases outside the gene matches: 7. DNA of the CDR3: TGTGCCAGCAGTAACAGACAGGGGGCGCGCACTGAAGCTTTCTTT. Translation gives CASSNRQGARTEAFF.

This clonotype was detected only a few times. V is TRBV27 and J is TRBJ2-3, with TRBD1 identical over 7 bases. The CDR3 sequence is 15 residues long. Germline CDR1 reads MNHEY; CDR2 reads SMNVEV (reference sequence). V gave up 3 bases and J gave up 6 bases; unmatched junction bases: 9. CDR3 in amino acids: CASSLGDSLGDTQYF. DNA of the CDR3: TGTGCCAGCAGTTTGGGGGACAGCTTAGGGGATACGCAGTATTTT.

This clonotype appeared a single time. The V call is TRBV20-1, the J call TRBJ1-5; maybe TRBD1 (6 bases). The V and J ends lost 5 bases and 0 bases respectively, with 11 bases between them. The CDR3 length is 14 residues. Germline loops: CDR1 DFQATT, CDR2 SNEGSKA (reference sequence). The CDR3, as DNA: TGCAGTGCTCCGGACAGCAATAGCAATCAGCCCCAGCATTTT. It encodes CSAPDSNSNQPQHF.

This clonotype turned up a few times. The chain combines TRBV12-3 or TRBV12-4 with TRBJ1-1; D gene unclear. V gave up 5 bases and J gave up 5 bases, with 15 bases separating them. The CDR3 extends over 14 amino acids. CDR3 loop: CASSPPRTNTEAFF. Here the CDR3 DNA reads TGTGCCAGCAGTCCCCCCCGGACGAATACTGAAGCTTTCTTT.

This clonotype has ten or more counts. The CDR3 here is CASSESGTGAYNEQFF. The CDR3 DNA follows: TGCGCCAGCAGTGAGTCTGGGACAGGGGCCTACAATGAGCAGTTCTTC. This chain connects TRBV10-1 to TRBJ2-1; 10 bases align to TRBD1. The CDR3 is 16 amino acids. Germline CDR1 WNHNN, CDR2 SYGVQD (reference sequence). Unmatched junction bases numbered 1, after V lost 0 bases and J lost 2 bases.